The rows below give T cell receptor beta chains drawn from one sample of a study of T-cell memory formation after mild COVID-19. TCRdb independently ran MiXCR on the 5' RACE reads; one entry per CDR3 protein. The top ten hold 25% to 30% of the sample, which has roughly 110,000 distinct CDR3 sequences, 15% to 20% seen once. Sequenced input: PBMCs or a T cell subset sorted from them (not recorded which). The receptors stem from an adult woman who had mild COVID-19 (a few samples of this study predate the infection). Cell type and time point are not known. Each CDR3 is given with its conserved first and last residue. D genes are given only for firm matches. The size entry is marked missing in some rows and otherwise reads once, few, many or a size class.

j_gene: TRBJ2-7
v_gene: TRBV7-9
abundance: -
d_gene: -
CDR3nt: TGTGCCAGCAGCTTACCGGGGGCTTACGAGCAGTACTTC
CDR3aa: CASSLPGAYEQYF

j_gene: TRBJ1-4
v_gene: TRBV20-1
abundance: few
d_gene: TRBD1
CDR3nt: TGCAGTGCTAGAGATGGGACAGTCGGTCCTAATGAAAAACTGTTTTTT
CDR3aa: CSARDGTVGPNEKLFF

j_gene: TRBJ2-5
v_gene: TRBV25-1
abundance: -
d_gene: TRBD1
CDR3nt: TGTGCCAGCAGTGGGGACAGCCGCAGGGATGCCCAGTACTTC
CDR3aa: CASSGDSRRDAQYF

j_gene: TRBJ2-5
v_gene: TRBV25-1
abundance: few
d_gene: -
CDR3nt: TGTGCCAGCAGTGCCGGGAGCCAGTACTTC
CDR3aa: CASSAGSQYF

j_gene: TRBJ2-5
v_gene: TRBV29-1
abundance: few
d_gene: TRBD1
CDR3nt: TGCAGCGTTGAGCCGGGACAGGGTAGAGAGACCCAGTACTTC
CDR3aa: CSVEPGQGRETQYF

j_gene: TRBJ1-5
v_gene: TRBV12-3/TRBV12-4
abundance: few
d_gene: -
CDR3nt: TGTGCCAGCAGTCTGGTACCGAACCGGCCCCAGCATTTT
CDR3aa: CASSLVPNRPQHF

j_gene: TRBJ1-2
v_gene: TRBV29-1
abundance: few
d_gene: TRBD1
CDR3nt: TGCAGCGTTGGTGATATCCCGGGACAGGACTATGGCTACACCTTC
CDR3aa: CSVGDIPGQDYGYTF

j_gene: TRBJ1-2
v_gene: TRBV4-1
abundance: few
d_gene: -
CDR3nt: TGCGCCAGCAGCCAACCCAGTATCTATGGCTACACCTTC
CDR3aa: CASSQPSIYGYTF

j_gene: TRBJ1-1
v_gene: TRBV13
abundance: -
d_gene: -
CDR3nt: TGTGCCAGCAGCTTTGGACCGAGGGACACTGAAGCTTTCTTT
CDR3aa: CASSFGPRDTEAFF

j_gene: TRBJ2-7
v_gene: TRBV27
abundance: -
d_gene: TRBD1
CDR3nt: TGTGCCAGCAACCCCCTGCCCTTTTCGACAGGGATGTTATCCTCCTACGAGCAGTACTTC
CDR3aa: CASNPLPFSTGMLSSYEQYF

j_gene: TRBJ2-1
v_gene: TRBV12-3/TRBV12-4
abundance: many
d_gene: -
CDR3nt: TGTGCCAGCATCTATAGCTCCGGTGAGCAGTTCTTC
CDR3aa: CASIYSSGEQFF

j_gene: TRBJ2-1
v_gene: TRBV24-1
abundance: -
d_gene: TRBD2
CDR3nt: TGTGCCAGTGATCGGGACCGGGACTATACCTACAATGAGCAGTTCTTC
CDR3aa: CASDRDRDYTYNEQFF

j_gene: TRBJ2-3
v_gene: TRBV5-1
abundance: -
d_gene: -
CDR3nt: TGCGCCAGCAGCTACAGGGAAGGCACAGATACGCAGTATTTT
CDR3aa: CASSYREGTDTQYF

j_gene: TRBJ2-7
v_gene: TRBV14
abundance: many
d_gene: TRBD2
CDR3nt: TGTGCCAGCAGCCAGATGACTAGCGGCTACGAGCAGTACTTC
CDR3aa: CASSQMTSGYEQYF

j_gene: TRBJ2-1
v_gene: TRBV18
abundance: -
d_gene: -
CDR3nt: TGTGCCAGCTCACCGGGAACAGTATCAATCTTTTACAATGAGCAGTTCTTC
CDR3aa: CASSPGTVSIFYNEQFF

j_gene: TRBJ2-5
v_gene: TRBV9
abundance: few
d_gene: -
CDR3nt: TGTGCCAGCAGCGTAGTTGGATTCTCCGAGACCCAGTACTTC
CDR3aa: CASSVVGFSETQYF

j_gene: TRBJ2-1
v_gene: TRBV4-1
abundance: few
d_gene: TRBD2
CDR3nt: TGCGCCAGCAGCCAGTTAAGCGGGGGCGCTTACAATGAGCAGTTCTTC
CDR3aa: CASSQLSGGAYNEQFF

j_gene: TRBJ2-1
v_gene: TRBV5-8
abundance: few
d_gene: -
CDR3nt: TGTGCCAGCCTACAGGGTCACAATGAGCAGTTCTTC
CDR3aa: CASLQGHNEQFF

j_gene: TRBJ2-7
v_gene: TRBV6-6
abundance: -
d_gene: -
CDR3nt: TGTGCCAGCAGCCAAGCCAAGCAGTACTTC
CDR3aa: CASSQAKQYF

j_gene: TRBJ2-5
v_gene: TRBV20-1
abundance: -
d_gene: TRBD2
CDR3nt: TGCAGTGCTAGAGTGGGTGCTAGCGGGGGAGAGGAGACCCAGTACTTC
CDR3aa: CSARVGASGGEETQYF

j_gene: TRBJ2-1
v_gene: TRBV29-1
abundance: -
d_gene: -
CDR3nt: TGCAGCGTTGATCCAGGGTTTGGTGAGCAGTTCTTC
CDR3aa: CSVDPGFGEQFF

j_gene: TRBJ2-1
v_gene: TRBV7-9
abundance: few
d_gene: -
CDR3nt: TGTGCCAGCAGCTTAGCGGGGGGCCTGGGGAATGAGCAGTTCTTC
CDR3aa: CASSLAGGLGNEQFF

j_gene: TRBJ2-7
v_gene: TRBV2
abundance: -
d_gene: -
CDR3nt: TGTGCCAGCATCCCTTCTGCGGGGACCTACGAGCAGTACTTC
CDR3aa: CASIPSAGTYEQYF

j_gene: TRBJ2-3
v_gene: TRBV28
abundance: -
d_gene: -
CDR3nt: TGTGCCAGCAGCACTCGGGACGAAGGGACAGATACGCAGTATTTT
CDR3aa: CASSTRDEGTDTQYF

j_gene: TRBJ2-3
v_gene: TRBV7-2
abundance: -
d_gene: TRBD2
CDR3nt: TGTGCCAGCAGCTTAATACTAGCGGGTCTCACAGATACGCAGTATTTT
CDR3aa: CASSLILAGLTDTQYF

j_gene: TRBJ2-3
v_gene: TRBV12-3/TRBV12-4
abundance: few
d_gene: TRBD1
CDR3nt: TGTGCCAGCAGCACAGGGGCCGCGGATACGCAGTATTTT
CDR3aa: CASSTGAADTQYF

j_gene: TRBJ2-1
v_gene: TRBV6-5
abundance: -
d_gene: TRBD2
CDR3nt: TGTGCCAGCAGTTACTCGCGGCGGGGGGATGAGAATGAGCAGTTCTTC
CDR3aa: CASSYSRRGDENEQFF

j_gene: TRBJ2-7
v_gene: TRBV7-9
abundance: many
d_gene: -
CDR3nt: TGTGCCAGCAGCTTAGGTTTCGAGTACGAGCAGTACTTC
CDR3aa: CASSLGFEYEQYF

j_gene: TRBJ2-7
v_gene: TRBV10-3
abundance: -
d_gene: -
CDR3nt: TGTGCCAGCAGGGCCCCAAGTTCCTACGAGCAGTACTTC
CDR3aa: CASRAPSSYEQYF

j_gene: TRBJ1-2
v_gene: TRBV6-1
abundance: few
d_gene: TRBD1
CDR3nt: TGTGCCAGCAGTGTTCTACTAGGGACAGGGAGGGATGGCTACACCTTC
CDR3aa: CASSVLLGTGRDGYTF

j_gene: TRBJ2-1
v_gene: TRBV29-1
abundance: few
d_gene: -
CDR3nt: TGCAGCGTCCGGAAGGACAGAGCCTACAATGAGCAGTTCTTC
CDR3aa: CSVRKDRAYNEQFF

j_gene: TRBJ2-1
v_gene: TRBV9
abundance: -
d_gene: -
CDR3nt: TGTGCCAGCAGCGCAACACGGAATGAGCAGTTCTTC
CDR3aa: CASSATRNEQFF